This T cell receptor beta chain was sequenced in a study of blood T cell repertoires in COVID-19. At the level of the study: T cells, B-cell-depleted T cells, or PBMCs provided the cDNA or gDNA that served as material.

Per the study methods: Amplification with reference gene primers provided the estimates of nucleated cell counts. Clones were sequenced by immunoSEQ multiplex PCR, and TCRdb holds only the in-frame ones, with some missing. The V and J calls and clone size were taken over from that table, and D and trimming were inferred from the DNA. The sample has approximately 380,000 clones; 88% are singletons. This clone was found a few times. Living in roughly 23 US areas, the participants were between roughly 18 and 90 years of age. The V and J ends lost 4 bases and 2 bases respectively, with 9 bases between them. Germline V gives CDR1 MNHEY, CDR2 SVGAGI. The CDR3 length is 14 residues.

The genes are TRBV6-5 and TRBJ1-5; D unresolved. This receptor was identified in a woman under 30 who had recovered from COVID-19. The sample was PBMCs or T cells enriched from blood (not recorded which). The chain's CDR3 is CASSSFSGNQPQHF. The CDR3 nucleotides are TGTGCCAGCAGTTCGTTCTCTGGCAATCAGCCCCAGCATTTT.